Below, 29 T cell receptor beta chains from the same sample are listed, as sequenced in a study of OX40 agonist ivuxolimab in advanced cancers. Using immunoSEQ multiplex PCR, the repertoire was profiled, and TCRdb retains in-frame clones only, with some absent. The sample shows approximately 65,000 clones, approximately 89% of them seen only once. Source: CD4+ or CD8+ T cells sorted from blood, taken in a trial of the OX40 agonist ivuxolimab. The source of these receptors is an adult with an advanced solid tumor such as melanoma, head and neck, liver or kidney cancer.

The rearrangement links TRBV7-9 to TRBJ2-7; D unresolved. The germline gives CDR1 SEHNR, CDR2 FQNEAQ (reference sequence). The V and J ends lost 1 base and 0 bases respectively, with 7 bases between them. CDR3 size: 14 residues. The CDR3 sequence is CASSLDPASYEQYF. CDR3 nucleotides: TGTGCCAGCAGCTTAGATCCGGCCTCCTACGAGCAGTACTTC.

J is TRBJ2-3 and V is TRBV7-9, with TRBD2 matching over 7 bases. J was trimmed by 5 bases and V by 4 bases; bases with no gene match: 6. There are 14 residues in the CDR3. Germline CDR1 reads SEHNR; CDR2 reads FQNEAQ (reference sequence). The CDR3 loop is CASSSPGGGDTQYF. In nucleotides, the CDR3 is TGTGCCAGCAGCTCCCCAGGCGGGGGAGATACGCAGTATTTT.

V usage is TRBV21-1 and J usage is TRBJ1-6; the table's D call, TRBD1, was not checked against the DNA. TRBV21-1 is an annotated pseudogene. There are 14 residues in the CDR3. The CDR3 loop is CAVDDRLDNSPLHF. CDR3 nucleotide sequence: TGTGCCGTCGATGACAGATTAGATAATTCACCCCTCCACTTT.

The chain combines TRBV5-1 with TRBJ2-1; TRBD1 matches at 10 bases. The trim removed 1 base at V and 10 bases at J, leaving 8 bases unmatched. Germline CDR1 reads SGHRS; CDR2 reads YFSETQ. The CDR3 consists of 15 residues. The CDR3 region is CASSLRDRGREEQFF. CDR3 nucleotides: TGCGCCAGCAGCTTGCGTGACAGGGGGCGGGAAGAGCAGTTCTTC.

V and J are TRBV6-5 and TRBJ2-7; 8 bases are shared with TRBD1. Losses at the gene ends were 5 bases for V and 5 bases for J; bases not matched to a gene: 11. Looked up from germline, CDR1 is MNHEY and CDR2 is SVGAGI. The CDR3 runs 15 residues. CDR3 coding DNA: TGTGCCAGCAGTCGCAGGGGGCCCCGGCTGAACGAGCAGTACTTC. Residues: CASSRRGPRLNEQYF.

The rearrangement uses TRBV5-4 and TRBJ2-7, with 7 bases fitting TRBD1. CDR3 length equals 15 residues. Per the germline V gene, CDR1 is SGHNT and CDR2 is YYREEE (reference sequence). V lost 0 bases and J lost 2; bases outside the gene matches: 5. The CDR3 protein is CASSLAPGQAYEQYF. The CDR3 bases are TGTGCCAGCAGCTTGGCCCCAGGACAGGCCTACGAGCAGTACTTC. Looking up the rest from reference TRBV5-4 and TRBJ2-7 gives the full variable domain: ETGVTQSPTHLIKTRGQQVTLRCSSQSGHNTVSWYQQALGQGPQFIFQYYREEENGRGNFPPRFSGLQFPNYSSELNVNALELDDSALYLCASSLAPGQAYEQYFGPGTRLTVT.

The CDR3 reads CASSESSSGGNEQFF. The CDR3 DNA is TGCGCCAGCAGTGAGTCGTCCAGCGGGGGAAATGAGCAGTTCTTC. V gene TRBV10-2 combines with J gene TRBJ2-1; TRBD2 aligns across 8 bases. V lost 0 bases to trimming and J lost 7 bases; unmatched junction nucleotides: 5. This CDR3 has 15 amino acids. Germline V gives CDR1 WSHSY, CDR2 SAAADI.

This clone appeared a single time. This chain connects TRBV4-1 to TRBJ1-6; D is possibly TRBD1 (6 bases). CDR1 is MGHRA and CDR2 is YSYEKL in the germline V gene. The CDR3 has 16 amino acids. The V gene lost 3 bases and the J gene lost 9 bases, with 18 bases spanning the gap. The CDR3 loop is CASSHTRAQGISPLHF. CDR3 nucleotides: TGCGCCAGCAGCCATACTAGGGCTCAGGGGATTTCACCCCTCCACTTT.

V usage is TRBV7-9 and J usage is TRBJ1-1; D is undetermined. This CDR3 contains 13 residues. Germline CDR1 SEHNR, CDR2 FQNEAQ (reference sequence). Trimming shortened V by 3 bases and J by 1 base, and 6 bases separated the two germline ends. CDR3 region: CASSFTQNTEAFF. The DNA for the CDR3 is TGTGCCAGCAGCTTCACGCAGAACACTGAAGCTTTCTTT.

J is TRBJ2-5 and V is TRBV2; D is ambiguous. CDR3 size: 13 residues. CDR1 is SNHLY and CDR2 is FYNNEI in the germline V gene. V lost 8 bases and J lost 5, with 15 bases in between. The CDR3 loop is CASGWAERETQYF. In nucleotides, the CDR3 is TGTGCCAGCGGGTGGGCTGAAAGGGAGACCCAGTACTTC.

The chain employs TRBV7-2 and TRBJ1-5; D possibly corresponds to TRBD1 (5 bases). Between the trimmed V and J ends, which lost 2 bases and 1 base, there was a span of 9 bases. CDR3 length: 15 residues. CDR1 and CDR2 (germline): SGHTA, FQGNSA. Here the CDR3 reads CASSLYEGSNQPQHF. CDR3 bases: TGTGCCAGCAGCTTATACGAGGGGAGCAATCAGCCCCAGCATTTT.

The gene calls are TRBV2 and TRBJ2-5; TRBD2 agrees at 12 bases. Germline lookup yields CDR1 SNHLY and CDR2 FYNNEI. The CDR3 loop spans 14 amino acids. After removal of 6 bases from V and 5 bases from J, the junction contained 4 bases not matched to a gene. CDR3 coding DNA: TGTGCCAGCAGGCTAGCGGGGGGGCCGGAGACCCAGTACTTC. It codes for CASRLAGGPETQYF.

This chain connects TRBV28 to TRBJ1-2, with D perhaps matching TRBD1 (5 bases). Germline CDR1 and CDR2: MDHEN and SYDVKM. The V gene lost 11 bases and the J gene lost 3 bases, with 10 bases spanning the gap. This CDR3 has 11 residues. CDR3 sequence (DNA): TGTGCCTGCCAGGGCTACTATGGCTACACCTTC. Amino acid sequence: CACQGYYGYTF.

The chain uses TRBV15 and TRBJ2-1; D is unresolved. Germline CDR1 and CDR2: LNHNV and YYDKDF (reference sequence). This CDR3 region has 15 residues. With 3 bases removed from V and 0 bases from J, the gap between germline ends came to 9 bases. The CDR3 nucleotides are TGTGCCACCAGCAGTGGACGGAGCTCCTACAATGAGCAGTTCTTC. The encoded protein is CATSSGRSSYNEQFF.

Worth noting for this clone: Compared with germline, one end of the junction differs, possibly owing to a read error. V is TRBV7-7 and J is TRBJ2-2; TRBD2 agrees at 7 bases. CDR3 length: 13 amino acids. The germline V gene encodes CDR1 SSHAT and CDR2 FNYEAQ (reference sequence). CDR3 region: CASSPSGGGELFF. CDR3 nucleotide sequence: TGTGCTAGCAGCCCTAGCGGTGGCGGGGAGCTGTTTTTT.

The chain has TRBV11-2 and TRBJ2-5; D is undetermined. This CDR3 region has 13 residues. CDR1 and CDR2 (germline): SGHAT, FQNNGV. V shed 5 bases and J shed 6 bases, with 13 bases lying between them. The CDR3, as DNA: TGTGCCAGCAGCCAATCGGGCACCCAGACCCAGTACTTC. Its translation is CASSQSGTQTQYF.

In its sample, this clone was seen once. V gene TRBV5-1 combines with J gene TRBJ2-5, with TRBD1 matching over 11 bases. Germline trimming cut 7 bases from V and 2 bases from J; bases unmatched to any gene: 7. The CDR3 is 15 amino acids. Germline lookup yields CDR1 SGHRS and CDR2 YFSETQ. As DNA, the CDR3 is TGCGCCAGCGTCCTCGGGACAGGGGGACAAGAGACCCAGTACTTC. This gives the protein CASVLGTGGQETQYF.

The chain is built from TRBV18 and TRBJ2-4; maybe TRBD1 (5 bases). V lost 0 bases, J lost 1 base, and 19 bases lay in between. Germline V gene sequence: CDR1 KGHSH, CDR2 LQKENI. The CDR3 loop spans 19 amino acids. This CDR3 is CASSPPNGARVNAKNIQYF. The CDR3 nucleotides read TGTGCCAGCTCACCACCCAATGGGGCCCGGGTTAATGCCAAAAACATTCAGTACTTC.

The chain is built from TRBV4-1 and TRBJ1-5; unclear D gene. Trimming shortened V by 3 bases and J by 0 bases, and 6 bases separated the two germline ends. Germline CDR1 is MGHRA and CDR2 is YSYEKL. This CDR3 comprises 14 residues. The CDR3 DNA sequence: TGCGCCAGCAGCCATATACATAGCAATCAGCCCCAGCATTTT. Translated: CASSHIHSNQPQHF.

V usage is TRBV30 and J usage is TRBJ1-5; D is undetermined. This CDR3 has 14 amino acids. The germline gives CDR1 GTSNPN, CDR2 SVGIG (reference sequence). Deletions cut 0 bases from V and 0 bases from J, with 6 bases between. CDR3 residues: CAWSVGSSNQPQHF. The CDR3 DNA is TGTGCCTGGAGTGTTGGGTCTAGCAATCAGCCCCAGCATTTT.

CDR3 region: CATVGTDTQYF. CDR3 bases: TGTGCCACAGTGGGGACAGATACGCAGTATTTT. The rearrangement links TRBV10-3 to TRBJ2-3; D unresolved. CDR1 and CDR2 from the germline V gene are ENHRY and SYGVKD. The CDR3 consists of 11 residues. Trimming took off 10 bases at V and 3 bases at J, with 8 bases between the two ends.

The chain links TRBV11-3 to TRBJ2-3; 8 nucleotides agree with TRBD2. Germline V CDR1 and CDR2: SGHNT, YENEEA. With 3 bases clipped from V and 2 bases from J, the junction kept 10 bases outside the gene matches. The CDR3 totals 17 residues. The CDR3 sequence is CASSFGRGGEITDTQYF. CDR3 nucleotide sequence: TGTGCCAGCAGCTTCGGCCGGGGGGGGGAAATCACAGATACGCAGTATTTT.

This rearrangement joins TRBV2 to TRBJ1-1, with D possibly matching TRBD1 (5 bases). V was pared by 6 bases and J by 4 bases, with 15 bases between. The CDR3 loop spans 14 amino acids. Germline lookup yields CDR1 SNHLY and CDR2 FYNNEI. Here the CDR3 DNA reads TGTGCCAGCAGGTCCCAGGGTGTAGGCACTGAAGCTTTCTTT. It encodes CASRSQGVGTEAFF.

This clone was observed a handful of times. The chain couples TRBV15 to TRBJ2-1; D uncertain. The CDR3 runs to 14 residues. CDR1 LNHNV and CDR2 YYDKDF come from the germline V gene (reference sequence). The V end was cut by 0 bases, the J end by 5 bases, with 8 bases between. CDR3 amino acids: CATSREKWDNEQFF. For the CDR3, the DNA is TGTGCCACCAGCAGAGAGAAATGGGACAATGAGCAGTTCTTC.

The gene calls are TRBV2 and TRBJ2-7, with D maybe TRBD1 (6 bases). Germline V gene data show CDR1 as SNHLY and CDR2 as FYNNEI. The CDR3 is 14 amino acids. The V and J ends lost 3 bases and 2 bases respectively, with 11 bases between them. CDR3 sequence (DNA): TGTGCCAGCAGTGACCGGACAGCGGCCTACGAGCAGTACTTC. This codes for CASSDRTAAYEQYF. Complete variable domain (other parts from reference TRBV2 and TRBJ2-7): EPEVTQTPSHQVTQMGQEVILRCVPISNHLYFYWYRQILGQKVEFLVSFYNNEISEKSEIFDDQFSVERPDGSNFTLKIRSTKLEDSAMYFCASSDRTAAYEQYFGPGTRLTVT.

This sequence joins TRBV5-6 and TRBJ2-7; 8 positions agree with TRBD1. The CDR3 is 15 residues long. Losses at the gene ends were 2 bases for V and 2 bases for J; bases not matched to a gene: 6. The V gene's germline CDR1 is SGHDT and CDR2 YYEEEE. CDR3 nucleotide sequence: TGTGCCAGCAGCTTAGAGACAGGGGCCACCTACGAGCAGTACTTC. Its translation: CASSLETGATYEQYF. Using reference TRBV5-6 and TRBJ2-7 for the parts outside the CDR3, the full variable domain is DAGVTQSPTHLIKTRGQQVTLRCSPKSGHDTVSWYQQALGQGPQFIFQYYEEEERQRGNFPDRFSGHQFPNYSSELNVNALLLGDSALYLCASSLETGATYEQYFGPGTRLTVT.

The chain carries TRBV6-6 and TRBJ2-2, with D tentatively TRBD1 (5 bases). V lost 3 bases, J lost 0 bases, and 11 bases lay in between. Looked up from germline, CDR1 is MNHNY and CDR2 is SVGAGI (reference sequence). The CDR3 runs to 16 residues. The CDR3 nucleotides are TGTGCCAGCAGTTATAATCAGGGATCGAACACCGGGGAGCTGTTTTTT. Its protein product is CASSYNQGSNTGELFF.

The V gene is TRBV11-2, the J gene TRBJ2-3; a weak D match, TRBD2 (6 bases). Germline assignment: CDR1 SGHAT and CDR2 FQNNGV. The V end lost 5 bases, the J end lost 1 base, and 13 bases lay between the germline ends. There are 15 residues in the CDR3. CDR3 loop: CASSPLRGRTDTQYF. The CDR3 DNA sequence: TGTGCCAGCAGCCCATTGCGGGGCCGCACAGATACGCAGTATTTT.

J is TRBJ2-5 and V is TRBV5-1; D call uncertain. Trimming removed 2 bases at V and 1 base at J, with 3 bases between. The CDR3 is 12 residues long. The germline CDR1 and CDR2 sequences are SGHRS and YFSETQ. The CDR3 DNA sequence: TGCGCCAGCAGCTTCAGCCAAGAGACCCAGTACTTC. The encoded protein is CASSFSQETQYF.